The rows below give T cell receptor beta chains drawn from one sample of a study of CXCR3-negative and CXCR3-positive naive CD8 T cells. TCRdb processed the 5' RACE reads again and assigns one entry to each CDR3 protein, with no DNA. This sample's table has around 88,000 distinct CDR3 sequences. The sample was naive CXCR3+ CD8+ T cells from blood. These receptors were obtained from a human donor in good health. Some clones in this sample may be carry-over from other donors' samples. CDR3s include the opening cysteine and the closing phenylalanine or tryptophan.

j_call: TRBJ2-3; v_call: TRBV20-1; cdr3_aa: CSARAAGGPGDTQYF
j_call: TRBJ2-1; v_call: TRBV5-1; cdr3_aa: CASSLFSGEIHNEQFF
j_call: TRBJ1-4; v_call: TRBV20-1; cdr3_aa: CSAMVVTTNEKLFF
j_call: TRBJ2-2; v_call: TRBV18; cdr3_aa: CASSPFPGQLTGELFF
j_call: TRBJ2-1; v_call: TRBV29-1; cdr3_aa: CSVLGFNEQFF
j_call: TRBJ2-7; v_call: TRBV10-3; cdr3_aa: CAISEFEASSYEQYF
j_call: TRBJ2-7; v_call: TRBV12-3/TRBV12-4; cdr3_aa: CASKLGQGFTYEQYF
j_call: TRBJ2-7; v_call: TRBV2; cdr3_aa: CASSLGGDALYEQYF
j_call: TRBJ2-7; v_call: TRBV4-1; cdr3_aa: CASSQEPRSESSYEQYF
j_call: TRBJ1-4; v_call: TRBV4-1; cdr3_aa: CASRPVGEGEKLFF
j_call: TRBJ1-1; v_call: TRBV29-1; cdr3_aa: CSVAGTYMNTEAFF
j_call: TRBJ2-3; v_call: TRBV28; cdr3_aa: CASSFGLALSTDTQYF
j_call: TRBJ2-3; v_call: TRBV9; cdr3_aa: CASSPPGGGVTDTPYF
j_call: TRBJ1-1; v_call: TRBV2; cdr3_aa: CASSSRQSLNTEAFF
j_call: TRBJ2-1; v_call: TRBV2; cdr3_aa: CASSEGNEQFF
j_call: TRBJ2-7; v_call: TRBV27; cdr3_aa: CASTKSIGQGTDEQYF
j_call: TRBJ2-7; v_call: TRBV6-5; cdr3_aa: CASSYDRPGSYEQYF
j_call: TRBJ2-2; v_call: TRBV6-5; cdr3_aa: CASSAYRSRELFF
j_call: TRBJ2-3; v_call: TRBV10-3; cdr3_aa: CAISELLADTTDTQYF
j_call: TRBJ2-3; v_call: TRBV4-1; cdr3_aa: CASSPDRPITDTQYF